This T cell receptor beta chain was sequenced during a study of blood T cell repertoires in COVID-19. Looking at the study overall: Samples taken during acute and convalescent COVID-19 were collected in the United States, Italy and Spain. PBMCs, B-cell-depleted T cells, or T cells were the source of the cDNA or gDNA that made up the material.

Original data processing: Researchers report that nucleated cell counts were estimated from reference gene primer amplification. Sequenced by immunoSEQ multiplex PCR; TCRdb stores in-frame clones only, minus some. For V, J and clone size, that table is used; D and trimming come from the DNA. The sample lists approximately 270,000 clones; 80% to 85% were seen once. The Seattle site enrolled patients during active infection and followed them longitudinally. V trimming: 5 bases; J trimming: 4 bases; junction bases outside the gene matches: 10. Germline V gene sequence: CDR1 SGHTA, CDR2 FQGNSA. The length of the CDR3 is 15 residues.

This sequence originates from a person between 65 and 80 years old with COVID-19, enrolled during active disease. Material: peripheral blood. The chain carries TRBV7-2 and TRBJ1-2, with TRBD1 matching 7 bases. As DNA, the CDR3 is TGTGCCAGCAGCCTCCAACTGGGACAGATCTATGGCTACACCTTC. Translating gives CASSLQLGQIYGYTF.